The rows below give T cell receptor beta chains drawn from one sample of a study of T-cell memory formation after mild COVID-19. TCRdb re-derived calls from the 5' RACE reads in MiXCR, one entry per CDR3 protein. The sample consists of 430,000 or so distinct CDR3 sequences, approximately 25% of them appearing once. The sequencing sample was made of PBMCs or a T cell subset sorted from them (not recorded which). The receptor source for this set is an adult woman who had mild COVID-19 (a few samples of this study predate the infection). Cell type and time point are not known. The CDR3 runs from the conserved cysteine through the conserved F or W. A D gene is named only where the DNA matches it firmly. For some rows the clone size is stated as once, few or many, or as a class when expanded; others skip it.

size,J,D,V,CDR3,DNA
NA,TRBJ2-1,TRBD2,TRBV7-9,CASSGPSGRVINEQFF,TGTGCCAGCAGCGGCCCTAGCGGGAGGGTAATCAATGAGCAGTTCTTC
NA,TRBJ2-7,NA,TRBV5-8,CASRLAARASQYF,TGTGCCAGCAGATTGGCTGCACGGGCAAGCCAGTACTTC
NA,TRBJ1-4,TRBD1,TRBV5-1,CASRSWTGPNEKLFF,TGCGCCAGCCGTTCGTGGACAGGGCCTAATGAAAAACTGTTTTTT
NA,TRBJ2-1,TRBD2,TRBV20-1,CSARGATSGLINEQFF,TGCAGTGCTAGAGGGGCGACTAGCGGATTGATCAATGAGCAGTTCTTC
few,TRBJ2-7,NA,TRBV20-1,CSATSGHEQYF,TGCAGTGCAACATCGGGGCACGAGCAGTACTTC
few,TRBJ2-7,TRBD1,TRBV29-1,CSVDTTGQGYIYEQYF,TGCAGCGTTGATACAACCGGACAGGGGTATATCTACGAGCAGTACTTC
few,TRBJ2-3,TRBD2,TRBV7-3,CASSLTGLGVTDTQYF,TGTGCCAGCAGCTTAACGGGACTAGGTGTCACAGATACGCAGTATTTT
NA,TRBJ2-5,NA,TRBV29-1,CSVELGETQYF,TGCAGCGTTGAATTGGGGGAGACCCAGTACTTC
NA,TRBJ1-1,NA,TRBV5-1,CASSPVRVMNTEAFF,TGCGCCAGCAGCCCAGTTCGGGTAATGAACACTGAAGCTTTCTTT
NA,TRBJ2-5,TRBD2,TRBV12-3/TRBV12-4,CASKPAGGGPQETQYF,TGTGCCAGCAAACCTGCTGGCGGGGGGCCCCAAGAGACCCAGTACTTC
NA,TRBJ1-5,NA,TRBV12-3/TRBV12-4,CASSFGQPSNQPQHF,TGTGCCAGCAGTTTTGGGCAGCCGAGCAATCAGCCCCAGCATTTT
NA,TRBJ2-3,TRBD2,TRBV5-1,CASSRTSGGVTDTQYF,TGCGCCAGCAGCCGGACTAGCGGGGGAGTCACAGATACGCAGTATTTT
NA,TRBJ2-6,NA,TRBV7-8,CASSLGRSGTTGANVMTF,TGTGCCAGCAGCTTAGGGAGATCAGGGACAACCGGGGCCAACGTCATGACTTTC
NA,TRBJ2-3,NA,TRBV29-1,CSVEERRVMDTQYF,TGCAGCGTTGAAGAACGACGGGTCATGGATACGCAGTATTTT
NA,TRBJ2-7,NA,TRBV12-3/TRBV12-4,CASSSWQHSYEQYF,TGTGCCAGCAGTTCTTGGCAGCACTCCTACGAGCAGTACTTC
many,TRBJ2-5,TRBD1,TRBV7-7,CASSSTGGRQETQYF,TGTGCTAGCAGTTCTACAGGGGGCCGCCAAGAGACCCAGTACTTC
few,TRBJ1-2,TRBD1,TRBV12-3/TRBV12-4,CASSPTGGFGYTF,TGTGCCAGCAGTCCGACAGGGGGCTTTGGCTACACCTTC
many,TRBJ2-1,TRBD2,TRBV7-3,CASSGDGTSAYNEQFF,TGTGCCAGCAGCGGAGACGGGACTAGCGCCTACAATGAGCAGTTCTTC
few,TRBJ1-5,NA,TRBV30,CAWSVLYGTGQPQHF,TGTGCCTGGAGTGTATTGTACGGTACGGGTCAGCCCCAGCATTTT
NA,TRBJ1-6,TRBD1,TRBV12-3/TRBV12-4,CASSSRDSLYNSPLHF,TGTGCCAGCAGTTCCCGGGACAGCCTCTATAATTCACCCCTCCACTTT
few,TRBJ2-3,TRBD2,TRBV6-6,CASSYPDPGTSGSPDTQYF,TGTGCCAGCAGTTACCCTGACCCCGGGACTAGCGGGAGCCCAGATACGCAGTATTTT
few,TRBJ2-4,TRBD1,TRBV24-1,CATSDHTGEAKNIQYF,TGTGCCACCAGTGATCATACAGGGGAGGCCAAAAACATTCAGTACTTC
NA,TRBJ2-5,NA,TRBV18,CASSSNQETQYF,TGTGCCAGCTCATCAAACCAAGAGACCCAGTACTTC
NA,TRBJ2-5,TRBD1,TRBV5-1,CASRETGVYQETQYF,TGCGCCAGCAGAGAAACAGGGGTGTACCAAGAGACCCAGTACTTC
many,TRBJ1-1,TRBD1,TRBV20-1,CSARQGDTEAFF,TGCAGTGCTAGACAGGGGGACACTGAAGCTTTCTTT
few,TRBJ1-6,TRBD1,TRBV12-3/TRBV12-4,CASSTTGDGSSPLHF,TGTGCCAGCAGCACCACAGGGGATGGGAGTTCACCCCTCCACTTT
NA,TRBJ2-5,NA,TRBV20-1,CSARDRTGTKETQYF,TGCAGTGCTAGAGATCGTACGGGGACCAAAGAGACCCAGTACTTC
many,TRBJ2-1,TRBD1,TRBV5-1,CASSSGTGANEQFF,TGCGCCAGCAGCTCAGGTACAGGGGCAAATGAGCAGTTCTTC
many,TRBJ2-3,TRBD2,TRBV7-2,CASSSLGSGVSDTQYF,TGTGCCAGCAGCTCCTTGGGTAGCGGGGTGTCAGATACGCAGTATTTT
few,TRBJ2-3,TRBD2,TRBV29-1,CSVSGLAATDTQYF,TGCAGCGTTTCGGGACTAGCGGCCACAGATACGCAGTATTTT
few,TRBJ1-4,NA,TRBV29-1,CSVVGGQRGGLFF,TGCAGCGTTGTGGGGGGGCAGAGAGGTGGCTTGTTTTTT
few,TRBJ1-5,TRBD1,TRBV5-1,CASSSMDRGRAGNQPQHF,TGCGCCAGCAGCTCTATGGACAGGGGGCGAGCGGGCAATCAGCCCCAGCATTTT